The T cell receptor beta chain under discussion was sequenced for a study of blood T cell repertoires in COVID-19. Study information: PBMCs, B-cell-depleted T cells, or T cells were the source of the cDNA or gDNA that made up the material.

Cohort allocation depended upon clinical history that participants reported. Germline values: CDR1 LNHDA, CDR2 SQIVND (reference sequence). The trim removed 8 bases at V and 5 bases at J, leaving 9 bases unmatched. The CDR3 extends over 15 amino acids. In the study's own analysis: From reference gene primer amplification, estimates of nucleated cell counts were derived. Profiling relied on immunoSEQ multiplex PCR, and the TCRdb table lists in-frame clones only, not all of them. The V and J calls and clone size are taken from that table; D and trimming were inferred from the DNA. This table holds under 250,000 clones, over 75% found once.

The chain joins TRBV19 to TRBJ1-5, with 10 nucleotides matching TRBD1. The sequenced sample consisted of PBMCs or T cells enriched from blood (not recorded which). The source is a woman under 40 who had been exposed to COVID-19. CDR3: CASSSGQGFDQPQHF. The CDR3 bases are TGTGCCAGTTCATCGGGACAGGGGTTCGATCAGCCCCAGCATTTT.